This is a list of T cell receptor beta chains from one sample in a study of T cells in Graves' hyperthyroidism and ophthalmopathy. TCRdb ran MiXCR on the multiplex PCR reads and lists one entry per CDR3 protein. The sample gives more than 500,000 distinct CDR3 sequences, approximately 48% of which show up once; around 44% is in the top ten. Material for sequencing was peripheral blood or thyroid tissue (not recorded which). The receptors derive from an adult woman with Graves' disease, either hyperthyroidism or ophthalmopathy (not recorded which). Each CDR3 is given with its conserved first and last residue. A D gene is named only where the DNA matches it firmly. Clone size is stated in some rows and not others, as once, few, many or a class when expanded.

d_call	v_call	j_call	clone_size	cdr3_aa	cdr3_nt
NA	TRBV4-1	TRBJ1-3	many	CASSQVEARPGNTIYF	TGCGCCAGCAGCCAAGTGGAAGCGAGGCCTGGAAACACCATATATTTT
NA	TRBV10-2	TRBJ2-5	NA	CASSEEGMMVTQYF	TGCGCCAGCAGTGAGGAGGGGATGATGGTGACCCAGTACTTC
TRBD1	TRBV14	TRBJ1-6	once	CASSQVDRQNSPLHF	TGTGCCAGCAGCCAAGTGGACAGGCAGAATTCACCCCTCCACTTT
NA	TRBV18	TRBJ1-2	NA	CASSPSARLNYGYTF	TGTGCCAGCTCACCATCCGCCAGGCTCAACTATGGCTACACCTTC
TRBD1	TRBV7-9	TRBJ1-2	NA	CASSLGQGDIGYTF	TGTGCCAGCAGCTTAGGACAGGGGGACATTGGCTACACCTTC
TRBD1	TRBV7-9	TRBJ1-2	many	CASSLAGGTASNYGYTF	TGTGCCAGCAGCTTAGCGGGGGGGACAGCTTCTAACTATGGCTACACCTTC
NA	TRBV15	TRBJ1-4	NA	CATSRNAGQNFWNEKLFF	TGTGCCACCAGCCGTAACGCTGGACAGAATTTTTGGAATGAAAAACTGTTTTTT
NA	TRBV24-1	TRBJ1-5	NA	CDLRQPQHF	TGTGACTTGCGGCAGCCCCAGCATTTT
NA	TRBV7-9	TRBJ1-6	NA	CTSSERRDGSNSPLHF	TGTACCAGCAGTGAGCGGCGAGACGGATCTAATTCACCCCTCCACTTT
NA	TRBV12-3/TRBV12-4	TRBJ1-1	NA	CASSFNRAGTEAFF	TGTGCCAGCAGTTTCAACCGCGCAGGCACTGAAGCTTTCTTT
NA	TRBV2	TRBJ2-5	NA	CASSGSSYEIQETQYF	TGTGCCAGCAGTGGAAGCTCCTACGAGATTCAAGAGACCCAGTACTTC
NA	TRBV7-6	TRBJ1-2	many	CASSFADYGYTF	TGTGCCAGCAGCTTTGCTGACTATGGCTACACCTTC
NA	TRBV25-1	TRBJ1-2	few	CAGSEGSGSRYGYTF	TGTGCCGGCAGTGAAGGTTCAGGGTCTCGCTATGGCTACACCTTC
NA	TRBV20-1	TRBJ2-3	NA	CSARPPTDTQYF	TGCAGTGCTAGACCACCCACAGATACGCAGTATTTT
NA	TRBV6-5	TRBJ1-2	NA	CASCKGYYGYTF	TGTGCCAGCTGTAAGGGCTACTATGGCTACACCTTC
NA	TRBV30	TRBJ2-5	NA	CAWAPGLGPQETQYF	TGTGCCTGGGCTCCCGGGCTAGGTCCACAAGAGACCCAGTACTTC
NA	TRBV20-1	TRBJ1-5	many	CSARYGVSNQPQHF	TGCAGTGCTAGGTACGGGGTTAGCAATCAGCCCCAGCATTTT
NA	TRBV7-9	TRBJ2-5	NA	CASSSHGQETQYF	TGTGCCAGCAGCTCGCACGGTCAAGAGACCCAGTACTTC
NA	TRBV20-1	TRBJ1-5	many	CSARDYPGNQPQHF	TGCAGTGCTAGAGATTATCCCGGCAATCAGCCCCAGCATTTT
NA	TRBV2	TRBJ1-5	many	CASSEFLYSNQPQHF	TGTGCCAGCAGTGAATTTCTTTATAGCAATCAGCCCCAGCATTTT
NA	TRBV28	TRBJ2-5	few	CASSLPVRSGETQYF	TGTGCCAGCAGTTTACCAGTGCGAAGTGGAGAGACCCAGTACTTC
TRBD1	TRBV10-3	TRBJ1-6	once	CAISMTGGFNSPLHF	TGTGCCATCAGTATGACAGGGGGGTTTAATTCACCCCTCCACTTT
NA	TRBV7-2	TRBJ1-1	few	CASSSWTEYEAFF	TGTGCCAGCAGCTCCTGGACAGAGTATGAAGCTTTCTTT
NA	TRBV3-1	TRBJ2-5	many	CASSQDRQSGTGTQYF	TGTGCCAGCAGCCAAGACCGTCAGTCCGGCACGGGGACCCAGTACTTC
NA	TRBV9	TRBJ2-5	NA	CASSPRAWNTQETQYF	TGTGCCAGCAGCCCCCGTGCGTGGAACACACAAGAGACCCAGTACTTC
TRBD1	TRBV19	TRBJ2-7	NA	CASSTLRDRGAYEQYF	TGTGCCAGTAGTACGCTACGTGACAGGGGTGCCTACGAGCAGTACTTC
NA	TRBV29-1	TRBJ2-7	many	CSVVTGYEQYF	TGCAGCGTTGTGACAGGCTACGAGCAGTACTTC
NA	TRBV7-8	TRBJ1-4	NA	CASSQDWDARDEKLFF	TGCGCCAGCAGCCAAGATTGGGACGCCAGGGATGAAAAACTGTTTTTT
NA	TRBV5-4	TRBJ2-5	NA	CASSVRDTQETQYF	TGTGCCAGCAGCGTACGGGACACACAAGAGACCCAGTACTTC
NA	TRBV7-9	TRBJ2-7	few	CASSSSRGPAYEQYF	TGTGCCAGCAGCTCCTCAAGGGGCCCTGCGTACGAGCAGTACTTC
NA	TRBV10-3	TRBJ1-5	many	CATTPTGSQPQHF	TGTGCCACGACACCTACAGGGAGTCAGCCCCAGCATTTT
TRBD2	TRBV28	TRBJ2-5	NA	CASSFSAGLETQYF	TGTGCCAGCAGTTTTTCAGCGGGGTTGGAGACCCAGTACTTC
NA	TRBV4-1	TRBJ1-2	many	CASSQERTLYGYTF	TGCGCCAGCAGCCAAGAGAGAACTCTCTATGGCTACACCTTC
NA	TRBV10-3	TRBJ2-7	NA	CAISETGSTEQYF	TGTGCCATCAGTGAGACCGGGAGCACCGAGCAGTACTTC
NA	TRBV7-8	TRBJ1-6	many	CASSLVGRGISPLHF	TGTGCCAGCAGCTTAGTGGGCAGGGGAATTTCACCCCTCCACTTT
NA	TRBV7-9	TRBJ1-3	few	CASSLGGSPNTIYF	TGTGCCAGCAGCTTAGGAGGGAGCCCAAACACCATATATTTT
NA	TRBV7-8	TRBJ2-7	NA	CASVSKAYEQYF	TGTGCCAGCGTCTCAAAGGCCTACGAGCAGTACTTC
TRBD1	TRBV7-9	TRBJ2-7	NA	CASSHRDRGSYYHEQYF	TGTGCCAGCAGCCACCGGGACAGGGGCTCCTATTACCACGAGCAGTACTTC
NA	TRBV20-1	TRBJ1-6	NA	CSAELVVDNSPLHF	TGCAGTGCAGAGTTGGTGGTGGATAATTCACCCCTCCACTTT
NA	TRBV20-1	TRBJ2-5	NA	CSASMYQETQYF	TGCAGTGCTAGCATGTACCAAGAGACCCAGTACTTC
NA	TRBV29-1	TRBJ2-7	once	CSLGTGPSYEQYF	TGCAGCTTAGGTACGGGGCCCTCCTACGAGCAGTACTTC
NA	TRBV7-9	TRBJ2-7	many	CASSFHVEQYF	TGTGCCAGCAGCTTCCATGTTGAGCAGTACTTC